The 31 T cell receptor beta chains reported below all come from one sample, sequenced in a study of a mutant IDH1 vaccine in newly diagnosed glioma. These TCRs' antigens remain unknown. Repertoires were generated with immunoSEQ multiplex PCR, while TCRdb's copy carries only in-frame clones and drops some. This table has around 32,000 clones, around four fifths appearing once. Time point reported: week 35, safety follow-up. What each vaccine dose contained was 300 ug of mutant IDH1 20-mer peptide, accompanied by topical imiquimod. Sequences were derived from PBMCs, sampled from a glioma patient whose treatment included an IDH1 peptide vaccine. Receptor source: a middle-aged man with glioma. Some clones in this sample may be carry-over from other donors' samples.

This chain uses TRBV14 with TRBJ1-4, with D unclear. V was cut by 0 bases and J by 8 bases, with 19 bases left in between. The CDR3 totals 17 residues. Germline V gives CDR1 SGHDN, CDR2 FVKESK. CDR3: CASSQDLGRLRKEKLFF. The CDR3 nucleotides read TGTGCCAGCAGCCAAGATCTAGGGAGGCTCCGGAAAGAAAAACTGTTTTTT.

The sample holds a few counts of this clone. V is TRBV9 and J is TRBJ2-5, with TRBD1 matching 10 bases. Germline V gene data show CDR1 as SGDLS and CDR2 as YYNGEE. There are 15 residues in the CDR3. V trimming: 2 bases; J trimming: 5 bases; junction bases outside the gene matches: 6. CDR3 in amino acids: CASSVSGTGAETQYF. The CDR3 DNA reads TGTGCCAGCAGCGTTAGCGGGACAGGGGCCGAGACCCAGTACTTC.

The genes are TRBV11-2 and TRBJ2-3; 7 bases fit TRBD1. This CDR3 has 18 residues. The germline V gene has CDR1 SGHAT and CDR2 FQNNGV. V lost 4 bases and J lost 2; bases outside the gene matches: 15. As DNA, the CDR3 is TGTGCCAGCAGCTCATACCAAGGACAGGCGCCCAACACAGATACGCAGTATTTT. This encodes CASSSYQGQAPNTDTQYF.

This sequence joins TRBV5-4 and TRBJ1-3, with D possibly matching TRBD1 (5 bases). The germline V gene has CDR1 SGHNT and CDR2 YYREEE (reference sequence). V lost 4 bases, J lost 3 bases, and 17 bases lay in between. This CDR3 comprises 16 residues. CDR3 DNA sequence: TGTGCCAGCAGCGTGCACGGAGGGGCCTTTGGAAACACCATATATTTT. This gives the protein CASSVHGGAFGNTIYF. Supplemented by reference TRBV5-4 and TRBJ1-3, the full variable domain reads ETGVTQSPTHLIKTRGQQVTLRCSSQSGHNTVSWYQQALGQGPQFIFQYYREEENGRGNFPPRFSGLQFPNYSSELNVNALELDDSALYLCASSVHGGAFGNTIYFGEGSWLTVV.

The rearrangement joins TRBV19 to TRBJ2-5; D may be TRBD2 (6 bases). CDR1 and CDR2 from the germline V gene are LNHDA and SQIVND (reference sequence). This CDR3 has 14 amino acids. The ends were cut back, 3 bases at V and 7 bases at J, with 15 bases in the middle. The CDR3 is CASSIEGVGGTQYF. The CDR3 region has the DNA TGTGCCAGTAGTATCGAAGGCGTCGGGGGGACCCAGTACTTC.

V and J are TRBV6-1 and TRBJ1-1; no firm D call. Per the germline V gene, CDR1 is MNHNS and CDR2 is SASEGT. V lost 7 bases and J 1 base, leaving 13 bases between the germline ends. The CDR3 sequence is 14 residues long. CDR3 in amino acids: CASTHLRENTEAFF. CDR3 sequence (DNA): TGTGCCAGCACCCACCTGAGGGAGAACACTGAAGCTTTCTTT.

This chain joins TRBV5-6 and TRBJ2-5; D remains ambiguous. Germline CDR1 and CDR2: SGHDT and YYEEEE. Trimming took 1 base from V and 0 from J, leaving 1 base between them. CDR3 length: 12 residues. CDR3 residues: CASSLYQETQYF. The DNA for the CDR3 is TGTGCCAGCAGCTTGTACCAAGAGACCCAGTACTTC.

V is TRBV4-1 and J is TRBJ2-2, with 7 nucleotides matching TRBD1. Per germline, CDR1 MGHRA and CDR2 YSYEKL. The CDR3 is made up of 15 amino acids. After removal of 4 bases from V and 5 bases from J, the junction contained 7 bases not matched to a gene. CDR3 residues: CASSLTGSGTGELFF. The CDR3 region has the DNA TGCGCCAGCAGCCTGACAGGGTCGGGGACCGGGGAGCTGTTTTTT.

Regarding this clone: No DNA is shown, since the ends of the CDR3 on it are uncertain; the CDR3 is the one TCRdb lists. The V call is TRBV2, the J call TRBJ2-2; the table assigns TRBD1, which was not confirmed against the DNA. Germline CDR1 is SNHLY and CDR2 is FYNNEI. From its first to its last residue, the CDR3 has 14 amino acids. CDR3 loop: CASSSGFGAGELFF.

This sequence joins TRBV6-4 and TRBJ1-5; D call uncertain. V dropped 0 bases and J dropped 3 bases, with 3 bases sitting between them. Germline CDR1 MRHNA, CDR2 SNTAGT. There are 13 residues in the CDR3. The CDR3: CASSDSANQPQHF. The CDR3 nucleotides read TGTGCCAGCAGTGACTCGGCCAATCAGCCCCAGCATTTT.

The rearrangement joins TRBV7-2 to TRBJ1-2; TRBD1 matches 9 bases. The CDR3 covers 15 residues. The J segment lost 3 bases and the V segment lost 5 bases, leaving 7 bases of the junction unmatched. Germline CDR1 reads SGHTA; CDR2 reads FQGNSA. The CDR3 spells CASSPRTGVHYGYTF. DNA for the CDR3: TGTGCCAGCAGCCCCCGGACAGGGGTACACTATGGCTACACCTTC.

This chain uses TRBV15 with TRBJ1-5, with D perhaps TRBD1 (5 bases). Deletions cut 5 bases from V and 1 base from J, with 9 bases between. Germline V CDR1 and CDR2: LNHNV, YYDKDF (reference sequence). The CDR3 covers 14 residues. CDR3 in amino acids: CATSGRDSNQPQHF. CDR3 DNA: TGTGCCACCAGCGGCCGGGACAGCAATCAGCCCCAGCATTTT.

This sequence joins TRBV30 and TRBJ1-3; maybe TRBD1 (6 bases). Trimming cost V 4 bases and J 3 bases, with 7 bases left between them. Germline lookup yields CDR1 GTSNPN and CDR2 SVGIG (reference sequence). The length of the CDR3 is 12 residues. Here the CDR3 reads CAWMDSGNTIYF. CDR3 nucleotides: TGTGCCTGGATGGACAGTGGAAACACCATATATTTT.

The chain joins TRBV2 to TRBJ2-7; 11 nucleotides align to TRBD2. This CDR3 contains 14 residues. V was clipped by 8 bases and J by 4 bases; unmatched bases: 7. Per germline, CDR1 SNHLY and CDR2 FYNNEI. In DNA form, the CDR3 reads TGTGCCAGCGGAAGACTAGCGGGGCAATACGAGCAGTACTTC. Translation gives CASGRLAGQYEQYF.

This clone was detected a few times. The rearrangement links TRBV2 to TRBJ1-2; TRBD1 matches 8 bases. Germline V gives CDR1 SNHLY, CDR2 FYNNEI. V lost 6 bases to trimming and J lost 7 bases; unmatched junction nucleotides: 16. This CDR3 is built from 16 residues. CDR3 sequence reads: CASSDPQGALRSGYTF. The CDR3 DNA sequence: TGTGCCAGCAGCGACCCTCAGGGGGCGCTAAGGTCTGGCTACACCTTC. The full variable domain, completed using reference TRBV2 and TRBJ1-2, is EPEVTQTPSHQVTQMGQEVILRCVPISNHLYFYWYRQILGQKVEFLVSFYNNEISEKSEIFDDQFSVERPDGSNFTLKIRSTKLEDSAMYFCASSDPQGALRSGYTFGSGTRLTVV.

This clone was picked up a small number of times. The rearrangement joins TRBV11-2 to TRBJ1-4, with unresolved D. The CDR3 is made up of 15 amino acids. Trimming left V 2 bases short and J 6 bases short, with 13 bases between. Germline V gene data show CDR1 as SGHAT and CDR2 as FQNNGV. The CDR3 region is CASSLISRGHEKLFF. As DNA, the CDR3 is TGTGCCAGCAGCTTAATATCGCGAGGGCATGAAAAACTGTTTTTT.

The V and J genes are TRBV7-2 and TRBJ2-4; D perhaps matches TRBD2 (5 bases). This CDR3 comprises 13 residues. V lost 1 base to trimming and J lost 9 bases, with 10 bases between them. Looked up from germline, CDR1 is SGHTA and CDR2 is FQGNSA. CDR3 sequence reads: CASSLGVEGIQYF. CDR3 nucleotides: TGTGCCAGCAGCTTAGGGGTAGAGGGCATTCAGTACTTC.

This chain links TRBV5-1 with TRBJ2-2; D uncertain. This CDR3 spans 14 amino acids. With 4 bases removed from V and 1 base from J, the gap between germline ends came to 8 bases. Germline V CDR1 and CDR2: SGHRS, YFSETQ. The CDR3 DNA follows: TGCGCCAGCAGCACGGACCTGAACACCGGGGAGCTGTTTTTT. Translated: CASSTDLNTGELFF.

The chain combines TRBV2 with TRBJ2-7; 8 bases align to TRBD2. V lost 4 bases to trimming and J lost 4 bases; unmatched junction nucleotides: 12. Germline values: CDR1 SNHLY, CDR2 FYNNEI. The CDR3 spans 16 residues. In DNA form, the CDR3 reads TGTGCCAGCAGTGTGAGCGGGGGACGTTGGATGTACGAGCAGTACTTC. Translation: CASSVSGGRWMYEQYF.

A remark on this clone: This sample includes further DNA sequences coding for the same CDR3. This chain joins TRBV14 and TRBJ2-5; D possibly matches TRBD1 or TRBD2 (5 bases each). Germline values: CDR1 SGHDN, CDR2 FVKESK. CDR3 length equals 15 residues. Between the trimmed V and J ends, which lost 3 bases and 2 bases, there was a span of 13 bases. The CDR3 sequence: CASSQQRGPQETQYF. The CDR3 DNA reads TGTGCCAGCAGCCAGCAACGGGGCCCACAAGAGACCCAGTACTTC. The full variable domain, in which reference TRBV14 and TRBJ2-5 provide the parts outside the CDR3, is EAGVTQFPSHSVIEKGQTVTLRCDPISGHDNLYWYRRVMGKEIKFLLHFVKESKQDESGMPNNRFLAERTGGTYSTLKVQPAELEDSGVYFCASSQQRGPQETQYFGPGTRLLVL.

This chain connects TRBV5-1 to TRBJ1-5; D is perhaps TRBD1 (5 bases). Trimming left V 4 bases short and J 3 bases short, with 17 bases between. This CDR3 has 16 amino acids. Germline assignment: CDR1 SGHRS and CDR2 YFSETQ. The DNA of the CDR3 is TGCGCCAGCAGCCCCCAGCCGGGGGGAAACAATCAGCCCCAGCATTTT. It yields the protein CASSPQPGGNNQPQHF.

This clone occurred once. Other nucleotide sequences in the sample specify the same CDR3. The chain uses TRBV23-1 and TRBJ2-7; D remains unclear. TRBV23-1 is recorded as an ORF, its role being uncertain. CDR3 length: 13 amino acids. With 2 bases removed from V and 5 bases from J, the gap between germline ends came to 10 bases. The CDR3 loop reads CASSQVWPNEQYF. The CDR3 DNA sequence: TGCGCCAGCAGTCAAGTATGGCCCAACGAGCAGTACTTC.

This chain uses TRBV5-6 with TRBJ2-3, with D unresolved. V was cut by 7 bases and J by 1 base, with 19 bases left in between. The CDR3 loop spans 16 amino acids. Germline V gives CDR1 SGHDT, CDR2 YYEEEE. The DNA for the CDR3 is TGTGCCAGCCTGCAGACCGGCCAGATTCGCACAGATACGCAGTATTTT. This codes for CASLQTGQIRTDTQYF.

The gene calls are TRBV5-5 and TRBJ2-7; TRBD2 might be the D (6 bases). Trimming removed 0 bases at V and 3 bases at J, with 16 bases between. The germline V gene has CDR1 SGHKS and CDR2 YYEKEE (reference sequence). CDR3 size: 16 residues. This CDR3 reads CASSLGAPGTFYEQYF. The CDR3 coding sequence is TGTGCCAGCAGCTTGGGAGCCCCCGGGACTTTCTACGAGCAGTACTTC.

The chain joins TRBV30 to TRBJ2-7, with TRBD2 matching 7 bases. The CDR3 totals 15 residues. From germline, CDR1 is GTSNPN and CDR2 SVGIG (reference sequence). The junction had 13 bases not matched to a gene; V was cut back by 4 bases and J by 4 bases. The CDR3 bases are TGTGCCTGGACCCTGGGGAGGGGCCGGCTATACGAGCAGTACTTC. It is translated as CAWTLGRGRLYEQYF.

The chain recombines TRBV7-8 with TRBJ1-4, with D possibly being TRBD1 (5 bases). Looked up from germline, CDR1 is SGHVS and CDR2 is FQNEAQ. V was clipped by 1 base and J by 8 bases, with 11 bases between them. This CDR3 contains 14 residues. CDR3 loop: CASSLGTQGEKLFF. CDR3 bases: TGTGCCAGCAGCTTAGGGACACAAGGGGAAAAACTGTTTTTT.

The chain recombines TRBV7-9 with TRBJ1-4; possible D gene TRBD1, 6 bases. This CDR3 region has 14 residues. Trimming shortened V by 3 bases and J by 4 bases, and 9 bases separated the two germline ends. CDR1 and CDR2 from the germline V gene are SEHNR and FQNEAQ (reference sequence). Here the CDR3 reads CASSFRQDNEKLFF. The CDR3 nucleotides are TGTGCCAGCAGCTTCCGACAGGATAATGAAAAACTGTTTTTT. Full variable domain (remainder filled in from reference TRBV7-9 and TRBJ1-4): DTGVSQNPRHKITKRGQNVTFRCDPISEHNRLYWYRQTLGQGPEFLTYFQNEAQLEKSRLLSDRFSAERPKGSFSTLEIQRTEQGDSAMYLCASSFRQDNEKLFFGSGTQLSVL.

V usage is TRBV14 and J usage is TRBJ2-7; D is possibly TRBD2 (6 bases). V was shortened by 2 bases and J by 2 bases, with 13 bases between the two germline ends. The CDR3 is made up of 15 amino acids. Germline V gives CDR1 SGHDN, CDR2 FVKESK. In nucleotides, the CDR3 is TGTGCCAGCAGCCAAAGGAGGGGATCGGCCTACGAGCAGTACTTC. It specifies CASSQRRGSAYEQYF. Together with reference TRBV14 and TRBJ2-7, the CDR3 gives the full variable domain: EAGVTQFPSHSVIEKGQTVTLRCDPISGHDNLYWYRRVMGKEIKFLLHFVKESKQDESGMPNNRFLAERTGGTYSTLKVQPAELEDSGVYFCASSQRRGSAYEQYFGPGTRLTVT.

The chain uses TRBV29-1 and TRBJ2-5; D possibly corresponds to TRBD2 (6 bases). The CDR3 extends over 14 amino acids. Germline CDR1 and CDR2: SQVTM and ANQGSEA. V was shortened by 1 base and J by 2 bases, with 11 bases between the two germline ends. In DNA form, the CDR3 reads TGCAGCGTTGAAGTGCGGGGCGTACAAGAGACCCAGTACTTC. It specifies CSVEVRGVQETQYF.

The chain's CDR3 is CASRTLGGGLNEQFF. The CDR3 DNA reads TGTGCCAGCAGGACCCTAGGGGGGGGCCTAAATGAGCAGTTCTTC. V usage is TRBV2 and J usage is TRBJ2-1; maybe TRBD2 (7 bases). From germline, CDR1 is SNHLY and CDR2 FYNNEI. This CDR3 spans 15 amino acids. The ends were cut back, 6 bases at V and 7 bases at J, with 19 bases in the middle.

The V call is TRBV4-1, the J call TRBJ2-7; 9 bases align to TRBD2. The germline gives CDR1 MGHRA, CDR2 YSYEKL. With V trimmed by 3 bases and J by 6 bases, 12 bases remained unmatched. CDR3 length: 16 amino acids. The CDR3 sequence is CASSHQRGESPSEQYF. CDR3 bases: TGCGCCAGCAGCCATCAGCGGGGGGAGTCCCCCTCCGAGCAGTACTTC.